Listed here is a single T cell receptor (beta chain). Libraries were prepared by immunoSEQ multiplex PCR; TCRdb keeps only in-frame clonotypes and omits some of them. This table holds 100,000 or so clones, roughly 81% found once. This specimen comes from a study of blood T cell repertoires in COVID-19. CDR1 is SNHLY, CDR2 FYNNEI, per germline. This CDR3 spans 13 amino acids. V was cut by 1 base and J by 15 bases, with 13 bases left in between. The chain employs TRBV2 and TRBJ1-6, with D hard to call. This receptor was obtained from a man in his forties or fifties with active or convalescent COVID-19. The sample comprised peripheral blood. The CDR3 is CASSEVTARLLHF. CDR3 sequence (DNA): TGTGCCAGCAGTGAAGTTACGGCCCGACTCCTCCACTTT.